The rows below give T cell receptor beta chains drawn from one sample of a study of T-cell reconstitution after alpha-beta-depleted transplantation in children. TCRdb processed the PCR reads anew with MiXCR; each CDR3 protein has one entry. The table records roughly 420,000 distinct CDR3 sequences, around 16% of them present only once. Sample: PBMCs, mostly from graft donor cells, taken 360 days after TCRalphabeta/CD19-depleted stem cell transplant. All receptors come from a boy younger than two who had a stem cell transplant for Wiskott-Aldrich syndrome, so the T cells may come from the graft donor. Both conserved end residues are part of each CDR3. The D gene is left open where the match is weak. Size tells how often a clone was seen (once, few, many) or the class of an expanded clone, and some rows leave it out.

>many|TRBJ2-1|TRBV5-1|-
TGCGCCAGCAGCTTGGAGCCTAGCTTCGTAGACAGCTCCTACAATGAGCAGTTCTTC
CASSLEPSFVDSSYNEQFF
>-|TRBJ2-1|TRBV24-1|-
TGTGCCACCAGCAGTAGATTCTACAATGAGCAGTTCTTC
CATSSRFYNEQFF
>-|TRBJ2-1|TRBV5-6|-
TGTGCCAGCAGCTTCCTATGGGGGAATGAGCAGTTCTTC
CASSFLWGNEQFF
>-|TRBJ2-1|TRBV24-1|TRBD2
TGTGCCACCACCTCTAGCGGGGGGGCCCCTAATGAGCAGTTCTTC
CATTSSGGAPNEQFF
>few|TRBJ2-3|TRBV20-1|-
TGCAGTGCTAGAGTGGGGAATACGGGCACAGATACGCAGTATTTT
CSARVGNTGTDTQYF
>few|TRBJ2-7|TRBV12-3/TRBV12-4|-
TGTGCCAGCAGCAACCCAGGGAAGACCTACGAGCAGTACTTC
CASSNPGKTYEQYF
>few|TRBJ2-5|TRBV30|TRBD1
TGTGCCTGGAGTCGGGACAGGAGGGAGACCCAGTACTTC
CAWSRDRRETQYF
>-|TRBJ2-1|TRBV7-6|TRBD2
TGTGCCAGCAGCTTAGCGTATCGGACTAGAGCTAGAGATGAGCAGTTCTTC
CASSLAYRTRARDEQFF
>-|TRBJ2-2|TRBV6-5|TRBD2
TGTGCCAGCAGTTCCCGACTAGCGGGGGGGTACGCGAACACCGGGGAGCTGTTTTTT
CASSSRLAGGYANTGELFF
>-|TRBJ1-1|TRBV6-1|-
TGTGCCAGCATCCGGGGCCCGAACACTGAAGCTTTCTTT
CASIRGPNTEAFF
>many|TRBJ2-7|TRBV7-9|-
TGTGCCAGCAGCTTATTGGGAGACTACCTCTACGAGCAGTACTTC
CASSLLGDYLYEQYF
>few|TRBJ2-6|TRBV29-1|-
TGCAGCGTTGATAACAAGGGGGGCTCTGGGGCCAACGTCCTGACTTTC
CSVDNKGGSGANVLTF
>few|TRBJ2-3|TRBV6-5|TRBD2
TGTGCCAGCAGTTACAGTGGACTAGCTAAAGATACGCAGTATTTT
CASSYSGLAKDTQYF
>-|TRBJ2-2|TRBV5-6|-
TGTGCCAGCAGAAAGGGGGGGGTGAACACCGGGGAGCTGTTTTTT
CASRKGGVNTGELFF
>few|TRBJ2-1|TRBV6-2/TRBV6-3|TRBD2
TGTGCCAGCAGTTACTCGTTAGCGGGACTACCCTCATATGAGCAGTTCTTC
CASSYSLAGLPSYEQFF
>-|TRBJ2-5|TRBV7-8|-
TGTGCCAGCAGCTCCCGGAGGGTGGGGAAAGAGACCCAGTACTTC
CASSSRRVGKETQYF
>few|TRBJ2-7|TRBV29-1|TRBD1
TGCAGCGTTGAAGGACAGGGCGAGCAGTACTTC
CSVEGQGEQYF
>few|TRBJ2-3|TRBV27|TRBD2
TGTGCCAGCAGTCACCCCTGGCGGGGGGACCGGGTCGCGCAGTATTTT
CASSHPWRGDRVAQYF
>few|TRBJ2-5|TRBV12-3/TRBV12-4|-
TGTGCCAGCAGTTTGTGGCAGGGCGACCAAGAGACCCAGTACTTC
CASSLWQGDQETQYF
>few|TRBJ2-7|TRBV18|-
TGTGCCAGCTCACCCAGGGGAGGGTCCTACGAGCAGTACTTC
CASSPRGGSYEQYF
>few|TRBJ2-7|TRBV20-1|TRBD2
TGCAGTGCCTCCAGACTAGCGGGAGGAAACGAGCAGTACTTC
CSASRLAGGNEQYF
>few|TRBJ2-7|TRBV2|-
TGTGCCAGCAGTGAAGACGAGCAGTACTTC
CASSEDEQYF
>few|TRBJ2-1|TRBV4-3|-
TGCGCCAGCAGCCAAGATTTGTATTACAATGAGCAGTTCTTC
CASSQDLYYNEQFF
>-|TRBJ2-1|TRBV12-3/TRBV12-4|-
TGTGCCAGCAGTTTAGAGCGGAGATTTTACAATGAGCAGTTCTTC
CASSLERRFYNEQFF
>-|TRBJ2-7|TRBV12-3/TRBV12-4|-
TGTGCCAGCAGTTTCCGACAGTACTACGAGCAGTACTTC
CASSFRQYYEQYF
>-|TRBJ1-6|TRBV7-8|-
TGTGCCAGCAGCTTAGCCCTAAATCCCCGTTCACCCCTCCACTTT
CASSLALNPRSPLHF
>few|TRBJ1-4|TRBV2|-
TGTGCCAGCAGTGAAATGCCCGGGGGTAATGAAAAACTGTTTTTT
CASSEMPGGNEKLFF
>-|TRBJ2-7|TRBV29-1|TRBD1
TGCAGCGCGACAGGGCTCACCTACGAGCAGTACTTC
CSATGLTYEQYF
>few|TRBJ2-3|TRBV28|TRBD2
TGTGCCAGCACCGATCGCAGCGGGGGAACAGATACGCAGTATTTT
CASTDRSGGTDTQYF
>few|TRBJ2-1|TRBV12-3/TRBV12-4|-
TGTGCCAGCAGTTTTTTTACAGGGATGACTGAGCAGTTCTTC
CASSFFTGMTEQFF
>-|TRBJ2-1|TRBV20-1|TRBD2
TGCAGTGCCCCGAGACTAGCCGGCTACAATGAGCAGTTCTTC
CSAPRLAGYNEQFF
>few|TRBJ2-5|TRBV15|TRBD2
TGTGCCACCAGCAGAGCCCTGACGGGACTAGCGAGGGAGACCCAGTACTTC
CATSRALTGLARETQYF
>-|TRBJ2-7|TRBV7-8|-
TGTGCCAGCAGCTTATATCGGAACAGTCCCCTCTACGAGCAGTACTTC
CASSLYRNSPLYEQYF
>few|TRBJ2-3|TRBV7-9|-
TGTGCCAGCAGGATCTCTAGCACAGATACGCAGTATTTT
CASRISSTDTQYF
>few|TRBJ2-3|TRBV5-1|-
TGCGCCAGCAGCTTGCACCCGGGGACTAGCACAGATACGCAGTATTTT
CASSLHPGTSTDTQYF
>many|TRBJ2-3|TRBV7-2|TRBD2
TGTGCCAGCAGCTTAAGCGGGAGGGCCACAGATACGCAGTATTTT
CASSLSGRATDTQYF
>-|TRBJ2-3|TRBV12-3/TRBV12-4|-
TGTGCCAGCAGCCCTAATCGGGACTCCACAGATACGCAGTATTTT
CASSPNRDSTDTQYF
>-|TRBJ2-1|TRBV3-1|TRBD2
TGTGCCAGCAGCCAACGAGCGGGATACCTCAATGAGCAGTTCTTC
CASSQRAGYLNEQFF
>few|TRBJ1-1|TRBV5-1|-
TGCGCCAGCAGCTTGGGAGGACCTCCTGAAGCTTTCTTT
CASSLGGPPEAFF
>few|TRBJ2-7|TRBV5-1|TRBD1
TGCGCCAGCAGGAGACAGGGAGAAACCACCTACGAGCAGTACTTC
CASRRQGETTYEQYF
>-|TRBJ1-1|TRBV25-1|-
TGTGCCAGCAGTGAAGGGTTGGTGAACACTGAAGCTTTCTTT
CASSEGLVNTEAFF
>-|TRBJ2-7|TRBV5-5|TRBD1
TGTGCCAGCAGCAAGTTACAGGGGAAGGCTCACGAGCAGTACTTC
CASSKLQGKAHEQYF
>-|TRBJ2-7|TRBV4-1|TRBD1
TGCGCCAGCAGCCAAGATGCCTCCAGGGACAGGGGGATCTACGAGCAGTACTTC
CASSQDASRDRGIYEQYF
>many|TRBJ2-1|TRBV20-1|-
TGCAGTGCTAGAGATCTGCCGGGCCCCTACAATGAGCAGTTCTTC
CSARDLPGPYNEQFF
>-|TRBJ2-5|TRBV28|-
TGTGCCAGCAGTTCCGGGTCAGTCCCTCAGGCCCAGTACTTC
CASSSGSVPQAQYF
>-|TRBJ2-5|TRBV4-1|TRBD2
TGCGCCAGCAGCATTCCGGGACTAGCGGCGACCCAGTACTTC
CASSIPGLAATQYF
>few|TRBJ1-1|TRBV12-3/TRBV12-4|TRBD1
TGTGCCAGCAGTTACAGGGGGGGGGCTTTCTTT
CASSYRGGAFF
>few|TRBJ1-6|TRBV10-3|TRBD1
TGTGCCATCAGTGAGGGGACAGGCGCATTAAGTTCACCCCTCCACTTT
CAISEGTGALSSPLHF
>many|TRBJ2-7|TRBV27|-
TGTGCCAGCAGGCAACAAGGTTCCTACGAGCAGTACTTC
CASRQQGSYEQYF
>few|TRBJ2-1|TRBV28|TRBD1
TGTGCCAGCAGACTTGACAGGGTGTTCAATGAGCAGTTCTTC
CASRLDRVFNEQFF
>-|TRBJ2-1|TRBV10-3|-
TGTGCCATCAGTGAGGTGGGGGGGCCGGGTAATGAGCAGTTCTTC
CAISEVGGPGNEQFF
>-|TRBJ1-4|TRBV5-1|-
TGCGCCAGCAGCCCGGGAGGTGGAAAACTGTTTTTT
CASSPGGGKLFF
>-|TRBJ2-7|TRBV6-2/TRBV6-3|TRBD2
TGTGCCAGCAGTTACTCAGCGGGAGGCCTACCGCAGTACTTC
CASSYSAGGLPQYF
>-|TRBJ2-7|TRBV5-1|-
TGCGCCAGCAGCCTACGAGGAGGGCTCTCCTACGAGCAGTACTTC
CASSLRGGLSYEQYF